This T cell receptor (beta chain) was retrieved from a study of T-cell memory formation after mild COVID-19. TCRdb re-derived calls from the 5' RACE reads in MiXCR, one entry per CDR3 protein. The sample lists a few hundred thousand distinct CDR3 sequences, approximately 29% occurring once. Germline assignment: CDR1 SGHRS and CDR2 YFSETQ. The V and J ends lost 0 bases and 2 bases, in that order; junction bases with no gene match: 8. The CDR3 spans 17 residues. Study-level results: Clones that contracted clustered mainly in CM and EM if CD4+ and in EMRA if CD8+.

Concerning this clonotype itself: The antigen is not known.

The material sequenced was PBMCs or a T cell subset sorted from them (not recorded which). This TCR was recovered from an adult woman who had mild COVID-19 (a few samples of this study predate the infection). Cell type and time point are not known. The chain carries TRBV5-1 and TRBJ1-2; the match to TRBD1 covers 9 bases. The CDR3 is CASSLDGGTGTNYGYTF. CDR3 DNA: TGCGCCAGCAGCTTGGATGGGGGGACAGGGACGAACTATGGCTACACCTTC.